The 29 T cell receptor beta chains given below trace back to one sample, sequenced in a study of shared clonotypes between healthy human individuals. Profiled with immunoSEQ multiplex PCR; TCRdb holds only in-frame clones, not every one. In the table there are 2,500,000 or so clones, under 95% of which are singletons. Sequenced input: naive CD4+ T cells from PBMCs. Subset here: CD45RA+ positively selected. The source is a man aged 18 to 30 in good health. Some clones in this sample may be carry-over from other donors' samples.

The chain employs TRBV2 and TRBJ2-5; D not resolved. V was clipped by 10 bases and J by 1 base, with 13 bases between them. Germline V gene lookup returns CDR1 SNHLY and CDR2 FYNNEI. The CDR3 has 13 amino acids. Here the CDR3 reads CATPKGRQETQYF. The CDR3 DNA is TGTGCCACTCCAAAGGGTCGCCAAGAGACCCAGTACTTC.

J is TRBJ2-5 and V is TRBV7-9; D is undetermined. CDR1 is SEHNR, CDR2 FQNEAQ, per germline (reference sequence). Trimming stripped 4 bases from V and 1 base from J, with 10 bases between. This CDR3 has 14 residues. The DNA for the CDR3 is TGTGCCAGCAGCTACCCCCCCTTCCAAGAGACCCAGTACTTC. Translating gives CASSYPPFQETQYF.

This clone was recorded only once. The rearrangement uses TRBV5-1 and TRBJ2-2; tentative D call: TRBD1 (6 bases). The CDR3 contains 15 residues. Germline V lookup: CDR1 SGHRS, CDR2 YFSETQ. Trimming stripped 2 bases from V and 5 bases from J, with 13 bases between. The CDR3 protein is CASSFRTALTGELFF. The CDR3 DNA reads as TGCGCCAGCAGCTTCAGGACAGCTTTGACCGGGGAGCTGTTTTTT.

The chain combines TRBV18 with TRBJ1-5; TRBD1 aligns across 8 bases. Germline V gene data show CDR1 as KGHSH and CDR2 as LQKENI. V was pared by 2 bases and J by 6 bases, with 9 bases of the junction left unmatched. This CDR3 has 16 amino acids. CDR3 in DNA: TGTGCCAGCTCACCAGGGCCAGGGGGCAGGAGTCAGCCCCAGCATTTT. Amino acid sequence: CASSPGPGGRSQPQHF.

This chain links TRBV14 with TRBJ1-2; D is uncertain. This CDR3 has 12 amino acids. Trimming pared 2 bases from V and 6 bases from J, leaving 7 bases between. Germline V gene sequence: CDR1 SGHDN, CDR2 FVKESK. The CDR3 spells CASSQTGNGYTF. For the CDR3, the DNA is TGTGCCAGCAGCCAAACCGGAAATGGCTACACCTTC.

The chain links TRBV11-3 to TRBJ1-5, with 11 bases fitting TRBD1. The ends lost 2 bases at V and 0 bases at J; junction bases unmatched: 6. The CDR3 sequence is 18 residues long. CDR1 and CDR2 (germline): SGHNT, YENEEA. The CDR3 protein is CASSLRDRGLSSNQPQHF. The CDR3 coding sequence is TGTGCCAGCAGCTTAAGGGACAGGGGGTTGAGTAGCAATCAGCCCCAGCATTTT.

The CDR3: CASSLAWAGGVNEQYF. CDR3 DNA sequence: TGTGCCAGCAGCTTAGCTTGGGCAGGGGGCGTCAACGAGCAGTACTTC. V and J are TRBV7-9 and TRBJ2-7, with 8 nucleotides matching TRBD1. V shed 0 bases, J shed 5 bases, and the junction held 9 bases outside the gene matches. Per germline, CDR1 SEHNR and CDR2 FQNEAQ (reference sequence). CDR3 length equals 16 residues.

The rearrangement joins TRBV5-4 to TRBJ2-3; TRBD2 matches at 7 bases. Trimming at V came to 0 bases and at J to 3 bases, leaving 7 bases not matched to a gene. The CDR3 has 16 amino acids. Germline V CDR1 and CDR2: SGHNT, YYREEE (reference sequence). The DNA for the CDR3 is TGTGCCAGCAGCTTGGGGGCGGGAGCGGTAACAGATACGCAGTATTTT. Its translation: CASSLGAGAVTDTQYF.

The chain is built from TRBV7-3 and TRBJ1-1; D possibly corresponds to TRBD1 (6 bases). In germline, CDR1 is SGHTA, CDR2 FQGTGA. The length of the CDR3 is 15 residues. Trimming left V 3 bases short and J 5 bases short, with 16 bases between. CDR3: CASSFMGGGRTEAFF. As DNA, the CDR3 is TGTGCCAGCAGCTTTATGGGGGGCGGTAGGACTGAAGCTTTCTTT.

The chain has TRBV7-9 and TRBJ2-5; TRBD1 matches 8 bases. V dropped 5 bases and J dropped 5; count of bases not matched to a gene: 13. This CDR3 region has 16 residues. CDR1 SEHNR and CDR2 FQNEAQ come from the germline V gene (reference sequence). CDR3 amino acids: CASSRRRGQGEETQYF. The CDR3 DNA sequence: TGTGCCAGCAGCCGACGACGTGGACAGGGCGAGGAGACCCAGTACTTC.

For this clone: Different DNA sequences within this sample yield the same CDR3. The chain carries TRBV5-1 and TRBJ2-1; D possibly corresponds to TRBD2 (6 bases). V shed 0 bases and J shed 0 bases, with 7 bases lying between them. Germline V gives CDR1 SGHRS, CDR2 YFSETQ. CDR3 length equals 15 residues. In DNA form, the CDR3 reads TGCGCCAGCAGCTTGGGGGACTCCTCCTACAATGAGCAGTTCTTC. Its translation: CASSLGDSSYNEQFF.

The chain recombines TRBV19 with TRBJ2-7; 7 bases map to TRBD1. Germline V gene sequence: CDR1 LNHDA, CDR2 SQIVND (reference sequence). The CDR3 length is 15 residues. The V and J ends lost 3 bases and 4 bases, in that order; junction bases with no gene match: 9. CDR3 bases: TGTGCCAGTAGTATGGGACAGAGTAGGATTTACGAGCAGTACTTC. Amino acid sequence: CASSMGQSRIYEQYF.

The chain has TRBV5-1 and TRBJ1-5; D gene ambiguous. Germline CDR1 SGHRS, CDR2 YFSETQ. The CDR3 spans 13 residues. Trimming removed 3 bases at V and 3 bases at J, with 7 bases between. The CDR3 loop is CASSSDFNQPQHF. The DNA of the CDR3 is TGCGCCAGCAGCTCAGACTTCAATCAGCCCCAGCATTTT.

J is TRBJ2-1 and V is TRBV11-2; 7 bases fit TRBD2. There are 15 residues in the CDR3. Germline CDR1 SGHAT, CDR2 FQNNGV. The V gene end was trimmed by 5 bases and the J gene end by 5 bases; junction bases not matched to a gene: 9. The CDR3 coding sequence is TGTGCCAGCAGCGAGGGACTAATGGTGAACAATGAGCAGTTCTTC. This translates into CASSEGLMVNNEQFF.

V and J are TRBV7-2 and TRBJ2-3; D may be TRBD2 (6 bases). Trimming left V 3 bases short and J 6 bases short, with 13 bases between. There are 14 residues in the CDR3. The germline gives CDR1 SGHTA, CDR2 FQGNSA. The CDR3 loop is CASSFTARGDTQYF. The CDR3 DNA reads as TGTGCCAGCAGCTTTACGGCCCGGGGGGATACGCAGTATTTT.

The DNA of the CDR3 is TGTGCCAGCAGTTACCACGGACTGGGACAGGGGGGCGAGCAGTACTTC. This gives the protein CASSYHGLGQGGEQYF. V gene TRBV6-5 combines with J gene TRBJ2-7; TRBD1 aligns across 11 bases. The CDR3 length is 16 residues. Germline V CDR1 and CDR2: MNHEY, SVGAGI. Trimming took 2 bases from V and 6 from J; bases not matched to a gene: 9.

The J gene is TRBJ2-1, the V gene TRBV6-5, with TRBD1 identical over 10 bases. The CDR3 covers 15 residues. Trimming cost V 6 bases and J 4 bases; bases outside gene matches: 6. Germline V lookup: CDR1 MNHEY, CDR2 SVGAGI. CDR3 protein: CASRIPGQGYNEQFF. CDR3 DNA: TGTGCCAGCAGAATCCCGGGACAGGGGTACAATGAGCAGTTCTTC.

V is TRBV7-3 and J is TRBJ2-3; D call uncertain. The CDR3 sequence is 13 residues long. V was pared by 2 bases and J by 8 bases, with 11 bases between. Germline assignment: CDR1 SGHTA and CDR2 FQGTGA. The CDR3 DNA follows: TGTGCCAGCAGCTTAGGGAAAGAAGGTACGCAGTATTTT. Translated: CASSLGKEGTQYF.

This chain uses TRBV7-3 with TRBJ2-1; possible D gene TRBD2, 6 bases. The V gene's germline CDR1 is SGHTA and CDR2 FQGTGA. Trimming shortened V by 5 bases and J by 4 bases, and 18 bases separated the two germline ends. CDR3 size: 16 residues. The CDR3 sequence is CASSPRRTTNYNEQFF. CDR3 sequence (DNA): TGTGCCAGCAGCCCACGAAGGACTACCAATTACAATGAGCAGTTCTTC. The full variable domain, in which reference TRBV7-3 and TRBJ2-1 provide the parts outside the CDR3, is GAGVSQTPSNKVTEKGKYVELRCDPISGHTALYWYRQSLGQGPEFLIYFQGTGAADDSGLPNDRFFAVRPEGSVSTLKIQRTERGDSAVYLCASSPRRTTNYNEQFFGPGTRLTVL.

Remarks on this clone: This sample includes further DNA sequences coding for the same CDR3. V and J are TRBV9 and TRBJ2-5; a possible D gene is TRBD1 (5 bases). Trimming took off 2 bases at V and 4 bases at J, with 9 bases between the two ends. The CDR3 loop spans 13 amino acids. Germline CDR1 is SGDLS and CDR2 is YYNGEE. This chain's CDR3 is CASSVQRGETQYF. CDR3 DNA: TGTGCCAGCAGCGTGCAAAGGGGAGAGACCCAGTACTTC.

The V gene is TRBV23-1, the J gene TRBJ2-4; 9 bases are shared with TRBD1. TRBV23-1 is an open reading frame whose function is uncertain. The junction had 4 bases not matched to a gene; V was cut back by 0 bases and J by 1 base. The CDR3 extends over 17 amino acids. The CDR3 DNA is TGCGCCAGCAGTCAATCAAGGACAGGGGTGGCCAAAAACATTCAGTACTTC. Its translation is CASSQSRTGVAKNIQYF.

The chain links TRBV9 to TRBJ2-7; 10 positions match TRBD2. The germline V gene encodes CDR1 SGDLS and CDR2 YYNGEE. This CDR3 is built from 14 residues. The V gene end was trimmed by 7 bases and the J gene end by 5 bases; junction bases not matched to a gene: 9. This CDR3 is CASHGEREGHEQYF. CDR3 bases: TGTGCCAGCCACGGGGAGCGGGAGGGCCACGAGCAGTACTTC.

The V call is TRBV6-5, the J call TRBJ2-7, with 11 bases lining up with TRBD2. This CDR3 has 15 residues. The germline V gene has CDR1 MNHEY and CDR2 SVGAGI. V lost 6 bases and J lost 5; bases outside the gene matches: 9. The CDR3 protein is CASSQTSGSLNEQYF. CDR3 bases: TGTGCCAGCAGCCAAACTAGCGGGAGCTTGAACGAGCAGTACTTC.

The chain uses TRBV18 and TRBJ1-2; D is uncertain. There are 13 residues in the CDR3. Germline CDR1 reads KGHSH; CDR2 reads LQKENI. Trimming shortened V by 4 bases and J by 4 bases, and 10 bases separated the two germline ends. The CDR3 nucleotides are TGTGCCAGCTCACGAGGGAGCGGCTATGGCTACACCTTC. Amino acids: CASSRGSGYGYTF.

This sequence joins TRBV2 and TRBJ2-1; tentatively, D is TRBD2 (5 bases). Germline CDR1 is SNHLY and CDR2 is FYNNEI. V lost 4 bases and J 14 bases, leaving 15 bases between the germline ends. The CDR3 totals 12 residues. The CDR3 nucleotides are TGTGCCAGCAGTGGGGAGACACGGGCGGAGTTCTTC. Amino acids: CASSGETRAEFF. The full variable domain, in which reference TRBV2 and TRBJ2-1 provide the parts outside the CDR3, is EPEVTQTPSHQVTQMGQEVILRCVPISNHLYFYWYRQILGQKVEFLVSFYNNEISEKSEIFDDQFSVERPDGSNFTLKIRSTKLEDSAMYFCASSGETRAEFFGPGTRLTVL.

The chain combines TRBV2 with TRBJ1-5; D is unclear. This CDR3 spans 16 amino acids. Germline V lookup: CDR1 SNHLY, CDR2 FYNNEI. V was clipped by 1 base and J by 2 bases, with 12 bases between them. The CDR3 is CASSEGEVRGNQPQHF. CDR3 coding DNA: TGTGCCAGCAGTGAAGGTGAGGTGAGGGGCAATCAGCCCCAGCATTTT.

This chain joins TRBV2 and TRBJ2-4; TRBD2 matches at 8 bases. CDR3 length: 16 residues. Germline assignment: CDR1 SNHLY and CDR2 FYNNEI. The junction had 13 bases not matched to a gene; V was cut back by 5 bases and J by 7 bases. The CDR3 sequence: CASSRPSSGPRNIQYF. The DNA for the CDR3 is TGTGCCAGCAGTAGGCCGTCTAGCGGGCCTAGGAACATTCAGTACTTC. Full variable domain (outside the CDR3, taken from reference TRBV2 and TRBJ2-4): EPEVTQTPSHQVTQMGQEVILRCVPISNHLYFYWYRQILGQKVEFLVSFYNNEISEKSEIFDDQFSVERPDGSNFTLKIRSTKLEDSAMYFCASSRPSSGPRNIQYFGAGTRLSVL.

The chain carries TRBV14 and TRBJ2-1; weak D call: TRBD2 (5 bases). Trimming pared 4 bases from V and 5 bases from J, leaving 12 bases between. This CDR3 has 14 amino acids. The V gene's germline CDR1 is SGHDN and CDR2 FVKESK. CDR3 amino acids: CASSRVALNNEQFF. The DNA of the CDR3 is TGTGCCAGCAGCCGGGTAGCGCTCAACAATGAGCAGTTCTTC.

The chain uses TRBV5-4 and TRBJ2-7; possibly TRBD2 for D (6 bases). CDR1 SGHNT and CDR2 YYREEE come from the germline V gene (reference sequence). This CDR3 comprises 16 residues. The ends were cut back, 9 bases at V and 0 bases at J, with 22 bases in the middle. The CDR3 region has the DNA TGTGCCAACAGGCCCGGGGGAAATAGGGGCTCCTACGAGCAGTACTTC. This encodes CANRPGGNRGSYEQYF.